This T cell receptor (beta chain) was profiled in a study of human T cells and chemical hapten exposure (dated by TCRdb to about 2021). About the investigation overall: For sensitization, 2% DPC in acetone was applied to a 2 cm by 2 cm area of upper inner arm skin. Most of the patients in the cohort were female, and the cohort covered alopecia areata with under or over 50% scalp involvement, alopecia totalis and alopecia universalis. The study tracked peripheral blood TCR repertoire changes in vivo during primary and secondary sensitization to the hapten diphenylcyclopropenone (DPC) in alopecia patients. Patch testing on the upper back used Finn chambers containing 0.01% DPC, with scoring done after 6 days according to International Contact Dermatitis Research Group standards. Roughly 30 alopecia patients provided blood for TCR sequencing at one to four time points (pre-sensitization, 2, 6 and 24 weeks). Throughout the approximately 24-week study period, patients were also given weekly therapeutic DPC doses on the scalp. Libraries were pooled for sequencing, and variation in per-sample TCR yields was attributed mainly to small differences in library volumes within the pool. Blood samples were taken from patients before sensitization (week 0) and at 2, 6 and about 24 weeks after DPC sensitization. What the study reported, not specific to this receptor: Patch test score correlated positively with the number of PT1 expanded TCRs, reaching significance at thresholds 8, 16 and 32 but not at 4. After repeated subsampling, the strength of the expansion versus patch-test correlation and the threshold at which it became significant changed. Compared with pre-sensitization or healthy control sets, expanded TCRs formed significantly more large CDR3 similarity clusters, which is consistent with antigen-driven responses. Because every patient had alopecia, a presumed autoimmune disease, the patients' immune response might differ from that of healthy individuals. The number of TCRs above 1 in 1000 frequency did not change with DPC sensitization; there was no evidence of global repertoire structure alterations.

Libraries were constructed by RACE. TCRdb names NextSeq 500 as the instrument used. During library preparation, unique molecular identifiers were attached to individual cDNA molecules so that TCRs could be counted quantitatively and reproducibly. Both TCR alpha and TCR beta chains were sequenced from each blood RNA sample. The authors' analysis ran thus. Samples had a median of 95,638 TCRs, with a range from roughly 23,224 to 700,000. V, J and CDR3 annotation of the TCR reads was performed with the Decombinator software suite. To make PS versus PT1 abundance plots, every sample was subsampled to the same number of TCRs (28,000). Expanded TCRs were defined as absent before sensitization and observed at least eight times at the 2-week time point. TCRdb reprocessing: public reads trimmed at Q25 with fastp, clones called with MiXCR, in-frame beta chains kept. One record per CDR3 amino acid sequence lists the most common genes and DNA. The V and J calls follow TCRdb's processing rather than the paper's. This sample comprises roughly 60,000 distinct CDR3 sequences, 9.5% to 15% of them detected only once. The ten most abundant clones make up roughly 2.4% of the sample.

Reading from cysteine to phenylalanine, the CDR3 counts 15 amino acids. The kept DNA is CDR3 alone, 45 bases in frame from the first base. V lost 5 bases and J lost 3 bases; the stretch between them is 18 bases long. The germline V gene provides CDR1 SGHRS and CDR2 YFSETQ. In this sample, this clonotype turned up many times. It has no known antigen specificity. Qualities for individual bases were not recorded, and no much larger clone is one base off. This specimen's time point label, per the study, means: patch test 3, about 24 weeks after DPC sensitization. Explained via the paper, the treatment or condition label denotes: therapeutic diphenylcyclopropenone sensitization with weekly scalp DPC. Blood at each patch-test visit was drawn before the patch test was applied. Patients were considered eligible if aged 18 to 70, diagnosed with alopecia and deemed suitable for DPC therapy, and patients were excluded if pregnant. Total RNA was extracted from unfractionated whole blood that had been collected in Tempus Blood RNA tubes.

Sequences were derived from whole blood, sampled in connection with sensitization to the hapten diphenylcyclopropenone (DPC). This receptor was taken from a man aged 25 to 40 with alopecia areata. Some clones in this sample may be carry-over from other donors' samples. The chain joins TRBV5-1 to TRBJ2-7, with no D gene named confidently. The sequenced DNA: TGCGCCAGCAGACGCGGATTTAACGTGGACTACGAGCAGTACTTC. Translated, it reads CASRRGFNVDYEQYF.